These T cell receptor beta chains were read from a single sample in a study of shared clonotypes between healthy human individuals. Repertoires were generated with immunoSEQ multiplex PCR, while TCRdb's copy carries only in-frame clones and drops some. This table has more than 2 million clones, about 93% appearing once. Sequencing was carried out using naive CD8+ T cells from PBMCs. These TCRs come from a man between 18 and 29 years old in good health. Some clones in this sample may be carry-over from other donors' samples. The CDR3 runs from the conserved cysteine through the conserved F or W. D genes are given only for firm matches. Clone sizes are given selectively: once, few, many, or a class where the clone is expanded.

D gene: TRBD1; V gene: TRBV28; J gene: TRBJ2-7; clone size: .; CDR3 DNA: TGTGCCAGCCAGGCGACAGGGGGAGACTACGAGCAGTACTTC; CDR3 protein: CASQATGGDYEQYF
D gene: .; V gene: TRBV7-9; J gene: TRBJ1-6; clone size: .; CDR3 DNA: TGTGCCAGCAGCCCCATGCAGGGGTTGGATTCACCCCTCCACTTT; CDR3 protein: CASSPMQGLDSPLHF
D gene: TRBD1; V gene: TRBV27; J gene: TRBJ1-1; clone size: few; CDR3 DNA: TGTGCCAGCAGGGGACAGATGAACACTGAAGCTTTCTTT; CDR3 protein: CASRGQMNTEAFF
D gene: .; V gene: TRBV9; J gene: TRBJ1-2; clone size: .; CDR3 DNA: TGTGCCAGCAGCGTAGCTCCTCCCAGGAACTATGGCTACACCTTC; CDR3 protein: CASSVAPPRNYGYTF
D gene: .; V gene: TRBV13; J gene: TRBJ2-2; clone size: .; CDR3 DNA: TGTGCCAGCAGCTTAGGCACAGCCGGGGAGCTGTTTTTT; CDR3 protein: CASSLGTAGELFF
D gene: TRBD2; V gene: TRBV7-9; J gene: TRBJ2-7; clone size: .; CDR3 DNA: TGTGCCAGCAGCCTAGCCGGGACTAGTCTCGGGTACGAGCAGTACTTC; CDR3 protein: CASSLAGTSLGYEQYF
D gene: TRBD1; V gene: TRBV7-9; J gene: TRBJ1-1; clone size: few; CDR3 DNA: TGTGCCAGCAGGTCGATCGACCAGGGGGAGAACACTGAAGCTTTCTTT; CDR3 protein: CASRSIDQGENTEAFF
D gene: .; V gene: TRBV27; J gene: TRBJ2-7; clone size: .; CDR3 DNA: TGTGCCAGCAGGGGCGGGGCGGGCTACGAGCAGTACTTC; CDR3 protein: CASRGGAGYEQYF
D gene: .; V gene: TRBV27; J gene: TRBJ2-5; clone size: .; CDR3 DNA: TGTGCCAGCAGTTTATGGGGTAGCCAAGAGACCCAGTACTTC; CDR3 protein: CASSLWGSQETQYF
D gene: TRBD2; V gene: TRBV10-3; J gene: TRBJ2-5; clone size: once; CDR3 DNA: TGTGCCATCAGTGGTCTAGCGGGAGCTCAAGAGACCCAGTACTTC; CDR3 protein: CAISGLAGAQETQYF
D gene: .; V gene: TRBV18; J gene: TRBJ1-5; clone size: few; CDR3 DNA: TGTGCCAGCTCAAGAGGGGTTGGCAATCAGCCCCAGCATTTT; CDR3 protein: CASSRGVGNQPQHF
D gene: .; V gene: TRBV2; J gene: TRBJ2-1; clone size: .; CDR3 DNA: TGTGCCACCAAAGGGCGGGATTCTCAAAATTTCAATGAGCAGTTCTTC; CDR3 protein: CATKGRDSQNFNEQFF
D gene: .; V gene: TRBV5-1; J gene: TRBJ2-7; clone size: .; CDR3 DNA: TGCGCCAGCAGCGAACAGGGCCGGGGGCAGTACTTC; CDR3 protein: CASSEQGRGQYF
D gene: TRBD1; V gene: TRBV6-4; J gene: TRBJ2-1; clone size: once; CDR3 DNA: TGTGCCAGCAGTGACAGGGACAGGGTCTACAATGAGCAGTTCTTC; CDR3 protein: CASSDRDRVYNEQFF
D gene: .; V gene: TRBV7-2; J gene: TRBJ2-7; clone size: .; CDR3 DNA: TGTGCCAGCAGCTGGATAGTCGGCTACGAGCAGTACTTC; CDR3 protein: CASSWIVGYEQYF